This TCR beta chain stems from a study of low-dose radiotherapy and immunotherapy resistance in tumors. Background on the study: Cohort 1 was given 0.5 Gy fractions every 2 weeks, 6.5 Gy in total. On an every-two-weeks schedule, patients received intravenous nivolumab 240 mg, along with ipilimumab 1 mg/kg every six weeks. The authors gave intravenous cyclophosphamide 200 mg/m2 every two weeks, one day before radiation and immunotherapy.

cDNA synthesis used a TRAV/TRBV-specific primer set for both chains. TCR amplification ran roughly 21 PCR cycles using constant-region and V-primer adapter primers. mRNA isolates were amplified via in vitro transcription. Each CDR3 protein gets one entry after TCRdb re-called the reads with MiXCR. The sample records more than 30,000 distinct CDR3 sequences, approximately 49% being singletons. The time point is: after trial treatment. Treatment in this sample: LDRT plus nivolumab, ipilimumab, low-dose cyclophosphamide and aspirin (RACIN trial). The sequence came from a male donor with gallbladder cancer. The input for sequencing was PBMCs, taken after low-dose radiotherapy plus immunotherapy.

CDR3 sequence: CSARNPGGGEEAFF. The CDR3 bases are TGCAGTGCTAGAAACCCAGGTGGCGGGGAGGAAGCTTTCTTT. The rearrangement uses TRBV20-1 and TRBJ1-1; D ambiguous. With 2 bases removed from V and 8 bases from J, the gap between germline ends came to 18 bases. CDR3 length: 14 residues. Germline V gene data show CDR1 as DFQATT and CDR2 as SNEGSKA (reference sequence).